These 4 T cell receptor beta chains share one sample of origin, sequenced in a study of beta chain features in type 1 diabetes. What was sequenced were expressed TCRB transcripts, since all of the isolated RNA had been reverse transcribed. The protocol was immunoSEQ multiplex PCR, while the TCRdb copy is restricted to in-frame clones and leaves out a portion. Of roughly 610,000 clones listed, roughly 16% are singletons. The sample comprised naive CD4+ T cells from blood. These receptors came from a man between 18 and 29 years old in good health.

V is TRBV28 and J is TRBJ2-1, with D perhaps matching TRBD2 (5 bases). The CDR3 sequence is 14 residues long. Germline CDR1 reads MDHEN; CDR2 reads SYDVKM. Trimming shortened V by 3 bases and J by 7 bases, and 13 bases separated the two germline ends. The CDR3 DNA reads TGTGCCAGCAGTTTCGCGGGCTCCTTTAATGAGCAGTTCTTC. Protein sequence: CASSFAGSFNEQFF.

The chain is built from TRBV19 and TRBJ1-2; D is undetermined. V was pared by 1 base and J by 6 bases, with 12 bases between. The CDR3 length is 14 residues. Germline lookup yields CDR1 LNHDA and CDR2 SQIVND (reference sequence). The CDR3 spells CASSIVGQRNGYTF. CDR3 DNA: TGTGCCAGTAGTATAGTGGGCCAGAGGAATGGCTACACCTTC.

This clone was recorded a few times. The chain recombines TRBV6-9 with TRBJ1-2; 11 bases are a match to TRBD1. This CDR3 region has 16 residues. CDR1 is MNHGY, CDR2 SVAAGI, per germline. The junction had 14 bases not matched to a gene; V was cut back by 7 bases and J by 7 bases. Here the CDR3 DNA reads TGTGCCAGCATCCTGGGAGGACAGGGGGCTCGCCTTGGCTACACCTTC. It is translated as CASILGGQGARLGYTF.

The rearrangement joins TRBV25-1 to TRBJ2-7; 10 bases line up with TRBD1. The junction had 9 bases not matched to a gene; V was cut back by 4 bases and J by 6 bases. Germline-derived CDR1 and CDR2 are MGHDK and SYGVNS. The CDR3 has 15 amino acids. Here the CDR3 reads CASSGVRGQGPEQYF. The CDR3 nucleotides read TGTGCCAGCAGTGGTGTTCGGGGACAGGGGCCCGAGCAGTACTTC.